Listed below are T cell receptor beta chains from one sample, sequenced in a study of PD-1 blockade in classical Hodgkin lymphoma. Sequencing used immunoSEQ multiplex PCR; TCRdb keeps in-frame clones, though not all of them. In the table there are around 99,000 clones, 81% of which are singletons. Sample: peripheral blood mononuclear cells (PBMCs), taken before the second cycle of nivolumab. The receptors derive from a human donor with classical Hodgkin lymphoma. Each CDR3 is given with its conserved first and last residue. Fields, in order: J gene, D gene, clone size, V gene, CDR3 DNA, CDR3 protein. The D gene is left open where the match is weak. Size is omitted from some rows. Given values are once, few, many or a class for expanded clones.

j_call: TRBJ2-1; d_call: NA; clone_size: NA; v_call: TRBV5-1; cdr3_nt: TGCGCCAGCAGCTCCACGGCGCCGGGAAACAATGAGCAGTTCTTC; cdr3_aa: CASSSTAPGNNEQFF
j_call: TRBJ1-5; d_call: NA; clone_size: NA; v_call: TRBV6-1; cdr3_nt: TGTGCCAGCAGTGAAGCGGTGGGCAGGGGAATAGGACTTGGCAATCAGCCCCAGCATTTT; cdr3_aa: CASSEAVGRGIGLGNQPQHF
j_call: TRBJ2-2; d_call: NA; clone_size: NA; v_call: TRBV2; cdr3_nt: TGTGCCAGCAGTTTCCGGGGGCTAGGCGGGGAGCTGTTTTTT; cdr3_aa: CASSFRGLGGELFF
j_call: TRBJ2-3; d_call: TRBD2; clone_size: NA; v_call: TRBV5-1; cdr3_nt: TGCGCCAGCAGCCGACAAGGACTAGCGGGGACAGATACGCAGTATTTT; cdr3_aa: CASSRQGLAGTDTQYF
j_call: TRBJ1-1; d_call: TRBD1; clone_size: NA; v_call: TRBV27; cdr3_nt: TGTGCCAGCAGTCAAAAGACAGGGTATAACACTGAAGCTTTCTTT; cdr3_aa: CASSQKTGYNTEAFF
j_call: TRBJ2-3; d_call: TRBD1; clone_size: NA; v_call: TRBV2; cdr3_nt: TGTGCCAGCACTTACGGGACAGGGGAAGATACGCAGTATTTT; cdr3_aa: CASTYGTGEDTQYF
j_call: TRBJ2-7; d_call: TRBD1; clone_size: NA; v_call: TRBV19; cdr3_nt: TGTGCCAGTAGTATCCCTACCGGGACAGGGTCCGAGCAGTACTTC; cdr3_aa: CASSIPTGTGSEQYF
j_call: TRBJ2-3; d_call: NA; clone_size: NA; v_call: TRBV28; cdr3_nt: TGTGCCAGCAGTCCCTTAAACCCAGACACAGATACGCAGTATTTT; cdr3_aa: CASSPLNPDTDTQYF
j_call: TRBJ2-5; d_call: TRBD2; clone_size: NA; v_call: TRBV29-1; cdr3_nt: TGCAGCGTACTGACTAGCGGAGAGACCCAGTACTTC; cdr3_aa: CSVLTSGETQYF
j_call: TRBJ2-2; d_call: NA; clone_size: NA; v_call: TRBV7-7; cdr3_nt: TGTGCCAGCAGCTTGGACTCGCGCGGGGAGCTGTTTTTT; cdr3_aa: CASSLDSRGELFF
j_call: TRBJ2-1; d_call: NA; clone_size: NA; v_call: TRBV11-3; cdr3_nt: TGTGCCAGCAGCTTAGGTGTGGTGAGCGGTGAGCAGTTCTTC; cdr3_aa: CASSLGVVSGEQFF
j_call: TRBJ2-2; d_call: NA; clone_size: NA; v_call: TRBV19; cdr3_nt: TGTGCCAGTAGTATGGGCCCCGGGGAGCTGTTTTTT; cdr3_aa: CASSMGPGELFF
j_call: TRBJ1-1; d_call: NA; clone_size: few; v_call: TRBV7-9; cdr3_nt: TGTGCCAGCAGCACGCCTGCCGGGACGTTGAACACTGAAGCTTTCTTT; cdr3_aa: CASSTPAGTLNTEAFF
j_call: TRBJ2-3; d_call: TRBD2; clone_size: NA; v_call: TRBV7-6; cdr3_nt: TGTGCCAGCAGCTTAATTAGCGGGAGCACAGATACGCAGTATTTT; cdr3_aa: CASSLISGSTDTQYF
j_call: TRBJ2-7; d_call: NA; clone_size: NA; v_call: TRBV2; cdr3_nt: TGTGCCAGCACCCCACCGGGCAAGGCCTACGAGCAGTACTTC; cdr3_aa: CASTPPGKAYEQYF
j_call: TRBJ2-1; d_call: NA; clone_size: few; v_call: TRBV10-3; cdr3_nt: TGTGCCATCAGTGAGTCGGAGGGAACATACAATGAGCAGTTCTTC; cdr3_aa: CAISESEGTYNEQFF
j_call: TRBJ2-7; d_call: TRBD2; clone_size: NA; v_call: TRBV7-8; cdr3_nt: TGTGCCAGCAGCTTAAACCCTGGGACTAGCTCCTACGAGCAGTACTTC; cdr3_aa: CASSLNPGTSSYEQYF
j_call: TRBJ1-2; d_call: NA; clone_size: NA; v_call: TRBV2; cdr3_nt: TGTGCCAGCAGTGCTCGACAGGAGAGTAACTATGGCTACACCTTC; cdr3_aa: CASSARQESNYGYTF
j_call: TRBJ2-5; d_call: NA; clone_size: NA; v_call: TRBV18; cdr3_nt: TGTGCCAGCTCACCGACACTACAAGAGACCCAGTACTTC; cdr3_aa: CASSPTLQETQYF
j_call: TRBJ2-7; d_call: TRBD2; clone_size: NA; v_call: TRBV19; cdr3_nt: TGTGCCAGTAGTATCGGGCGGGGGTTGACTTACGAGCAGTACTTC; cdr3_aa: CASSIGRGLTYEQYF
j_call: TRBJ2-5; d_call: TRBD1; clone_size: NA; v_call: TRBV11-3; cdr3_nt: TGTGCCAGCAGCTTAGAGTCCCGGGACAGGGGAGGACGAGAGACCCAGTACTTC; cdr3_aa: CASSLESRDRGGRETQYF
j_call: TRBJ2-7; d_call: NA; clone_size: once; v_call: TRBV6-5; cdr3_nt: TGTGCCAGCCGGGACGGAACCTCCTACGAGCAGTACTTC; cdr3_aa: CASRDGTSYEQYF
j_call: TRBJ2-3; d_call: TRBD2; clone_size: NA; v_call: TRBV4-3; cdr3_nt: TGCGCCAGCAGCCAAGGGGGGACTAGCGGGAGGGTTGGAGCAGATACGCAGTATTTT; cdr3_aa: CASSQGGTSGRVGADTQYF
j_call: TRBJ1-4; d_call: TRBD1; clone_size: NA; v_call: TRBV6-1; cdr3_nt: TGTGCCAGCAGTGATCTGGACAGGCCTAATGAAAAACTGTTTTTT; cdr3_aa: CASSDLDRPNEKLFF
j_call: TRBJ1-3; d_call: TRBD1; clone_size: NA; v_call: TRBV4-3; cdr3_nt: TGCGCCAGCAGCCAAGACGGGACAGGCCTTGGAAACACCATATATTTT; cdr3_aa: CASSQDGTGLGNTIYF
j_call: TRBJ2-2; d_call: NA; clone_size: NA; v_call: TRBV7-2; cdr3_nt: TGTGCCAGCAGCTTAGTCTTGGGACCAACTCGGGAGCTGTTTTTT; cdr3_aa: CASSLVLGPTRELFF
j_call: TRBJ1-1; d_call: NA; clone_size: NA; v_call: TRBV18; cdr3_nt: TGTGCCAGCTCACCCAACGCCCCGTCGGGGTTGAACACTGAAGCTTTCTTT; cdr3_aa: CASSPNAPSGLNTEAFF
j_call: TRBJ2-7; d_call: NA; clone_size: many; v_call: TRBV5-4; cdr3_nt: TGTGCCAGCAGCTTGGGGGGAGTCTACGAGCAGTACTTC; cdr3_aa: CASSLGGVYEQYF
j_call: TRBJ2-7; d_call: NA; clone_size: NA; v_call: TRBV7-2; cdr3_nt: TGTGCCAGCAGCTTTCCAAATACCTACGAGCAGTACTTC; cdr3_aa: CASSFPNTYEQYF
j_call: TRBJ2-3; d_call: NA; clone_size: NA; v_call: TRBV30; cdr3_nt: TGTGCCTGGAGGGGCAGGACAGCGTACACAGATACGCAGTATTTT; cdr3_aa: CAWRGRTAYTDTQYF
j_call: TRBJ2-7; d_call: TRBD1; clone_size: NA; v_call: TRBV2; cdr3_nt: TGTGCCAGCAGTTTGGGACAGGGTGGCTCGGGGCAGTACTTC; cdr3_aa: CASSLGQGGSGQYF
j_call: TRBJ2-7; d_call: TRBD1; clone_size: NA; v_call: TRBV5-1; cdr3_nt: TGCGCCAGCATGACCGGGACAGGCTCCTACGAGCAGTACTTC; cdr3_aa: CASMTGTGSYEQYF
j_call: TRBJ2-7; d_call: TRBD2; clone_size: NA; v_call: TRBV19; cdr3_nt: TGTGCCAGTAGTGGAGTAGCGGGGTCCTACGAGCAGTACTTC; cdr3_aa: CASSGVAGSYEQYF
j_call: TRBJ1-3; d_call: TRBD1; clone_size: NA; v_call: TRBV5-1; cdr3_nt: TGCGCCAGCAGCCCATCCGGGACAGGGAGAAACACCATATATTTT; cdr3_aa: CASSPSGTGRNTIYF
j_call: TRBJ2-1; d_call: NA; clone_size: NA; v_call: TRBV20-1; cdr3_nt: TGCAGTGCCAGTCTCAATGAGCAGTTCTTC; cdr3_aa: CSASLNEQFF
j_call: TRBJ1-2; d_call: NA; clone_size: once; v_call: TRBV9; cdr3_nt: TGTGCCAGCAGCGCAAAAGCTAACTATGGCTACACCTTC; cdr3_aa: CASSAKANYGYTF
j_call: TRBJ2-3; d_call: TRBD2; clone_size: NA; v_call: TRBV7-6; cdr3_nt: TGTGCCAGCAGACAAACCGGGACTAGCGGCACAGATACGCAGTATTTT; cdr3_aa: CASRQTGTSGTDTQYF
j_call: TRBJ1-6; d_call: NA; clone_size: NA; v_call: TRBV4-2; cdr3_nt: TGTGCCAGCAGCCAAGGTGAAGGAGACAGTTCACCCCTCCACTTT; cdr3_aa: CASSQGEGDSSPLHF
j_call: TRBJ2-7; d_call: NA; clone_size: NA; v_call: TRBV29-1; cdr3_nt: TGCAGCGTTGAAACGGCAGCCTCCTACGAGCAGTACTTC; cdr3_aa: CSVETAASYEQYF
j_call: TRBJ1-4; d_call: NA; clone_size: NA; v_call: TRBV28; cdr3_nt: TGTGCCGCCAGAACCAATGAAAAACTGTTTTTT; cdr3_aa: CAARTNEKLFF
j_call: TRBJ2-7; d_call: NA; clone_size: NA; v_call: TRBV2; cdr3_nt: TGTGCCAGCAGAGGGGAAGGCGAGCAGTACTTC; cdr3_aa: CASRGEGEQYF
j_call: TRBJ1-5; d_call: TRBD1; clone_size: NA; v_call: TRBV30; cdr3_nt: TGTGCCTGGAGAAAGGGGGCCGCCGGCAATCAGCCCCAGCATTTT; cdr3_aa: CAWRKGAAGNQPQHF
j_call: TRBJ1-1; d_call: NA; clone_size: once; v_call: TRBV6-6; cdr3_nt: TGTGCCAGCATGAGAGACTTGAACACTGAAGCTTTCTTT; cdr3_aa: CASMRDLNTEAFF
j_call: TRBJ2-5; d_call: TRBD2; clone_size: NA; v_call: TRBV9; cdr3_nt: TGTGCCAGCAGCGGACCCATGGGAGCGGGGGAGACCCAGTACTTC; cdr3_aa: CASSGPMGAGETQYF
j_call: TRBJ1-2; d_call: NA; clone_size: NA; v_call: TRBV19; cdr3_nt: TGTGCCAGGGTGGAGGGACGCCTTAACTATGGCTACACCTTC; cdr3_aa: CARVEGRLNYGYTF